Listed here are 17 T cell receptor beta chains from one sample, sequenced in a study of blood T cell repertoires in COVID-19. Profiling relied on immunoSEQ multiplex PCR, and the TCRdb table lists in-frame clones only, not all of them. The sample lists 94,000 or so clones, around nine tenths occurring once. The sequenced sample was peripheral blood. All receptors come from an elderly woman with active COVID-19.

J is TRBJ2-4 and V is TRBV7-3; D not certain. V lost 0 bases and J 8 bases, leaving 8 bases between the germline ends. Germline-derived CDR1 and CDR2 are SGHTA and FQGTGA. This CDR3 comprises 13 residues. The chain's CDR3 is CASSLTHRDIQYF. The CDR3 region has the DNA TGTGCCAGCAGCTTAACTCACCGGGACATTCAGTACTTC.

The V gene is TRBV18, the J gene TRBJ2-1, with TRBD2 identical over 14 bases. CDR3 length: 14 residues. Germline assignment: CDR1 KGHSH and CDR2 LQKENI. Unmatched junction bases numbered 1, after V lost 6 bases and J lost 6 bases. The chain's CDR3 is CASSGTSGSNEQFF. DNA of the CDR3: TGTGCCAGCTCGGGGACTAGCGGGAGCAATGAGCAGTTCTTC.

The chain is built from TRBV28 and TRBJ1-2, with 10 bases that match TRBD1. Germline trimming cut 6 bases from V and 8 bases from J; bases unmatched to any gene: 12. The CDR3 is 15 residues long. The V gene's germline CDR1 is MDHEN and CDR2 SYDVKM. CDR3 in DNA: TGTGCCAGCAGCAGGGACAGGGGAGCGTTGTGGGGCTACACCTTC. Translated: CASSRDRGALWGYTF.

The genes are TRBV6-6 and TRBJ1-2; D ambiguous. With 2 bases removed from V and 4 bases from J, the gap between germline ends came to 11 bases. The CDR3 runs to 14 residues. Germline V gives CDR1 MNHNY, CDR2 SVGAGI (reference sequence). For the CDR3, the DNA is TGTGCCAGCAGTTACCTGGCAGGAAGCTATGGCTACACCTTC. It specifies CASSYLAGSYGYTF.

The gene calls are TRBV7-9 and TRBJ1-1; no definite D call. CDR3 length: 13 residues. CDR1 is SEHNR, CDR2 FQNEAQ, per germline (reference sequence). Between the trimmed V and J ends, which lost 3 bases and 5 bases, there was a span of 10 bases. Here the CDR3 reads CASSFVGRTEAFF. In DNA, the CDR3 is TGTGCCAGCAGCTTTGTAGGGAGGACTGAAGCTTTCTTT.

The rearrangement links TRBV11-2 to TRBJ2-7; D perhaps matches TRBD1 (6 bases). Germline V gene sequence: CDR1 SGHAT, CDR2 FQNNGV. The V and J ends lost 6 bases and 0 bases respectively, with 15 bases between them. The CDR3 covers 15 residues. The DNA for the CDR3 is TGTGCCAGCAGTTTTCCGGGACATAGCTCCTACGAGCAGTACTTC. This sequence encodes CASSFPGHSSYEQYF.

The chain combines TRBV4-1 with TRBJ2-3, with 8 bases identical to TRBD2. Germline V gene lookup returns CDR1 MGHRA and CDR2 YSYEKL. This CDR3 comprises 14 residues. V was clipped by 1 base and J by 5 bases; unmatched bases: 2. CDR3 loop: CASSQGLARDTQYF. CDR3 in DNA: TGCGCCAGCAGCCAAGGACTAGCGAGAGATACGCAGTATTTT.

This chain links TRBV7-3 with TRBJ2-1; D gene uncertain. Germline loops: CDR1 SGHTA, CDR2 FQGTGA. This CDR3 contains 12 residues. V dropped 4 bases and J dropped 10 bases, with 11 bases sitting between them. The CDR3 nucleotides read TGTGCCAGCAGCTCAATGGGCCGGGAGCAGTTCTTC. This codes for CASSSMGREQFF.

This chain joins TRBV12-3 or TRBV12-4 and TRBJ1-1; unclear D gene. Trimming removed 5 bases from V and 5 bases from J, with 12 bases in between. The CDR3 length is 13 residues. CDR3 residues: CASSLQIMTEAFF. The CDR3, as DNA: TGTGCCAGCAGTCTTCAGATTATGACTGAAGCTTTCTTT.

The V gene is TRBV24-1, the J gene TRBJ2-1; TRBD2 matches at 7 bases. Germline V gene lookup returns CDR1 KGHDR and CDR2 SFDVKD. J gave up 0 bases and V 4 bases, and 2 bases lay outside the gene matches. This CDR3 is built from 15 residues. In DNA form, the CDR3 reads TGTGCCACCAGTGACGGGGGGTTCTCCTACAATGAGCAGTTCTTC. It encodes CATSDGGFSYNEQFF.

The CDR3 region has the DNA TGTGCCACCAGCAGATTCTCGGGACAAAGCGAGCAGTACTTC. Its protein is CATSRFSGQSEQYF. The chain combines TRBV15 with TRBJ2-7; weak D call: TRBD1 (6 bases). Germline loops: CDR1 LNHNV, CDR2 YYDKDF (reference sequence). The germline V and J ends were trimmed by 2 bases and 6 bases, with 14 bases remaining between them. CDR3 length: 14 amino acids.

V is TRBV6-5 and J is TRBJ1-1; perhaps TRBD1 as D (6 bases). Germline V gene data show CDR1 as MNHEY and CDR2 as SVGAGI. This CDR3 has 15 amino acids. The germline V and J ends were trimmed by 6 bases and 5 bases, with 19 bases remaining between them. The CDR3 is CASRVGRGPGTEAFF. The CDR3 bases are TGTGCCAGCAGGGTCGGGCGGGGGCCGGGAACTGAAGCTTTCTTT.

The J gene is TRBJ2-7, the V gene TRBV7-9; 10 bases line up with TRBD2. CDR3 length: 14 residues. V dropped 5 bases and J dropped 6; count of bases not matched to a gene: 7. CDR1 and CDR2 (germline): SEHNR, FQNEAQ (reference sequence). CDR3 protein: CASSPSGSSGEQYF. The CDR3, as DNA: TGTGCCAGCAGCCCTAGCGGGAGTTCGGGCGAGCAGTACTTC.

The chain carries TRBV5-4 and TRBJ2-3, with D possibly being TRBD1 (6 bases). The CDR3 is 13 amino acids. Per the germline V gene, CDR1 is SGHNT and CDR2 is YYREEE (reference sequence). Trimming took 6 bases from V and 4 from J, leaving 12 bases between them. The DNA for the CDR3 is TGTGCCAGCACCGGACAGTGGGCAGATACGCAGTATTTT. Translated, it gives CASTGQWADTQYF.

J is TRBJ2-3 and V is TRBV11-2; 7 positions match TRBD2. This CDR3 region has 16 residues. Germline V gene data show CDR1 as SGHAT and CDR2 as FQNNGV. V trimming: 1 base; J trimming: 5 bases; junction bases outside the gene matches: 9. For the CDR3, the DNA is TGTGCCAGCAGCTTAGTCGGCGGGAGCTGGATAGATACGCAGTATTTT. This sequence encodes CASSLVGGSWIDTQYF. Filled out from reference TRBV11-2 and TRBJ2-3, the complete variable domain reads EAGVAQSPRYKIIEKRQSVAFWCNPISGHATLYWYQQILGQGPKLLIQFQNNGVVDDSQLPKDRFSAERLKGVDSTLKIQPAKLEDSAVYLCASSLVGGSWIDTQYFGPGTRLTVL.

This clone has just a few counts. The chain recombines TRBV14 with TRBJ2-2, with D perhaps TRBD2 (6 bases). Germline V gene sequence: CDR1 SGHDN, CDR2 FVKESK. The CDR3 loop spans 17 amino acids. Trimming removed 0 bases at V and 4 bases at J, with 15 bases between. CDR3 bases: TGTGCCAGCAGCCAAGATACTCTAGCGTTAATCACCGGGGAGCTGTTTTTT. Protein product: CASSQDTLALITGELFF.

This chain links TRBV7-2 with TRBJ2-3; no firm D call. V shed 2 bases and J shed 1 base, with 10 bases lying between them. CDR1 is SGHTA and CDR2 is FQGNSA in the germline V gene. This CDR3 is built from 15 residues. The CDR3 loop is CASSLSLYRTDTQYF. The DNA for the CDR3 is TGTGCCAGCAGCTTAAGTCTCTACCGCACAGATACGCAGTATTTT.